Below, 28 T cell receptor beta chains from the same sample are listed, as sequenced in a study of T cell repertoires in cytomegalovirus infection (dated by TCRdb to 2018 to 2020). Their antigens are not known. TCRdb shows the sequencer as Illumina HiSeq 1500. The public reads were quality trimmed at Q25 with fastp and then assembled into clones with MiXCR by TCRdb, keeping productive beta chains. Each CDR3 protein appears once, grouped with its most common genes and DNA. Counted in this sample were 680,000 or so distinct CDR3 sequences; about 30% of them appeared once. Of the sample, 15% to 20% falls within the top ten clones. The sample's treatment or condition label is to be understood as: in vitro stimulation with specific CMV peptide epitopes to enrich CMV-specific T cells. This sample comprised cultured PBMCs, obtained from culture after CMV antigen stimulation. The receptors originated from a human donor in good health (CMV status not recorded). Some clones in this sample may be carry-over from other donors' samples.

The chain carries TRBV30 and TRBJ1-5, with TRBD1 as a possible D gene (5 bases). Trimming shortened V by 1 base and J by 2 bases, and 9 bases separated the two germline ends. This CDR3 has 14 residues. CDR1 GTSNPN and CDR2 SVGIG come from the germline V gene (reference sequence). The CDR3 DNA reads as TGTGCCTGGAGTGGAGAACAGGGCAATCAGCCCCAGCATTTT. It specifies CAWSGEQGNQPQHF.

The chain has TRBV6-6 and TRBJ1-5; D unclear. V was trimmed by 4 bases and J by 4 bases, leaving 8 bases between them. The CDR3 runs to 13 residues. Per germline, CDR1 MNHNY and CDR2 SVGAGI (reference sequence). The CDR3 bases are TGTGCCAGCAGTTCGAGGGCAAATCAGCCCCAGCATTTT. Its translation: CASSSRANQPQHF.

V and J are TRBV10-2 and TRBJ1-1, with 9 bases aligning to TRBD1. Germline CDR1 is WSHSY and CDR2 is SAAADI. V gave up 6 bases and J gave up 2 bases; unmatched junction bases: 13. The CDR3 is 17 residues long. This CDR3 reads CASRDRDRVFSNTEAFF. CDR3 in DNA: TGCGCCAGCAGAGACCGGGACAGGGTTTTTTCAAACACTGAAGCTTTCTTT.

CDR3 sequence (DNA): TGTGCCAGCAGCCCCCGGCTGACCGAAGGGACCCAGTACTTC. Its protein product is CASSPRLTEGTQYF. This sequence joins TRBV4-2 and TRBJ2-5; D ambiguous. CDR1 LGHNA and CDR2 YNFKEQ come from the germline V gene. V was shortened by 4 bases and J by 7 bases, with 16 bases between the two germline ends. This CDR3 is built from 14 residues.

This clonotype was counted between two and nine times. The chain carries TRBV7-9 and TRBJ2-3; 12 bases map to TRBD2. The CDR3 spans 16 residues. Trimming cost V 4 bases and J 2 bases; bases outside gene matches: 4. Germline lookup yields CDR1 SEHNR and CDR2 FQNEAQ (reference sequence). The DNA for the CDR3 is TGTGCCAGCAGCTGGCCTAGCGGGGGGGCCACAGATACGCAGTATTTT. Its translation is CASSWPSGGATDTQYF.

This clonotype turned up a few times. This sequence joins TRBV7-9 and TRBJ2-1; maybe TRBD1 (7 bases). Germline V gene lookup returns CDR1 SEHNR and CDR2 FQNEAQ (reference sequence). This CDR3 is built from 17 residues. V lost 6 bases and J lost 3, with 21 bases in between. This CDR3 reads CASRPHGGTDNYNEQFF. CDR3 sequence (DNA): TGTGCCAGCAGACCCCACGGCGGGACAGATAACTACAATGAGCAGTTCTTC.

This clonotype was seen more than once but under ten times. The V gene is TRBV12-3 or TRBV12-4, the J gene TRBJ1-1; 10 bases map to TRBD1. Trimming removed 3 bases from V and 3 bases from J; junction bases left unmatched: 7. There are 16 residues in the CDR3. The CDR3 sequence is CASSFRPGTGDTEAFF. Written as DNA, the CDR3 is TGTGCCAGCAGTTTCCGTCCCGGGACAGGGGACACTGAAGCTTTCTTT.

This sequence joins TRBV6-2 or TRBV6-3 and TRBJ1-1; D gene unclear. This CDR3 spans 13 amino acids. With 5 bases removed from V and 2 bases from J, the gap between germline ends came to 9 bases. Germline CDR1 reads MNHEY; CDR2 reads SVGEGT. CDR3 sequence (DNA): TGTGCCAGCAGTCGCGGGATAAACACTGAAGCTTTCTTT. Protein sequence: CASSRGINTEAFF.

In its sample, this clonotype was seen many times. The rearrangement links TRBV7-2 to TRBJ2-7, with D unresolved. Germline-derived CDR1 and CDR2 are SGHTA and FQGNSA. This CDR3 is built from 12 residues. Trimming pared 2 bases from V and 4 bases from J, leaving 6 bases between. The CDR3 DNA follows: TGTGCCAGCAGCTTAATCCGTTACGAGCAGTACTTC. It yields the protein CASSLIRYEQYF. Based on the CDR3 plus reference TRBV7-2 and TRBJ2-7, the full variable domain is GAGVSQSPSNKVTEKGKDVELRCDPISGHTALYWYRQSLGQGLEFLIYFQGNSAPDKSGLPSDRFSAERTGGSVSTLTIQRTQQEDSAVYLCASSLIRYEQYFGPGTRLTVT.

Ten or more counts support this clonotype. V usage is TRBV6-1 and J usage is TRBJ2-1, with 9 bases fitting TRBD2. Unmatched junction bases numbered 18, after V lost 6 bases and J lost 15 bases. The CDR3 totals 15 residues. Per the germline V gene, CDR1 is MNHNS and CDR2 is SASEGT. CDR3 nucleotides: TGTGCCAGCAGCCCTACGATCACTAGCGGGTTTGATGGGTTCTTC. Translation: CASSPTITSGFDGFF.

This clonotype was detected once. The chain carries TRBV12-3 or TRBV12-4 and TRBJ2-7; a weak D match, TRBD2 (5 bases). This CDR3 has 13 residues. Trimming cost V 5 bases and J 6 bases, with 14 bases left between them. CDR3 loop: CASSETLGSEQYF. The CDR3 nucleotides are TGTGCCAGCAGTGAAACACTAGGATCCGAGCAGTACTTC.

The chain has TRBV29-1 and TRBJ2-3; tentative D call: TRBD1 (5 bases). This CDR3 spans 13 amino acids. Trimming took off 3 bases at V and 2 bases at J, with 9 bases between the two ends. The germline V gene has CDR1 SQVTM and CDR2 ANQGSEA. CDR3 in DNA: TGCAGCGTTGACCGGACAACCACAGATACGCAGTATTTT. Residues: CSVDRTTTDTQYF.

CDR3 protein: CASGSGVTGPFNQPQHF. CDR3 in DNA: TGTGCCAGCGGGTCCGGAGTGACAGGTCCTTTCAATCAGCCCCAGCATTTT. The chain recombines TRBV7-9 with TRBJ1-5; D may be TRBD1 (6 bases). Germline CDR1 SEHNR, CDR2 FQNEAQ (reference sequence). The CDR3 totals 17 residues. V dropped 8 bases and J dropped 3 bases, with 23 bases sitting between them.

V is TRBV28 and J is TRBJ1-2; D is possibly TRBD1 (5 bases). Trimming shortened V by 6 bases and J by 1 base, and 12 bases separated the two germline ends. CDR1 and CDR2 (germline): MDHEN, SYDVKM. The CDR3 length is 14 residues. CDR3 loop: CASRPQGVNYGYTF. The DNA of the CDR3 is TGTGCCAGCAGGCCCCAGGGAGTTAACTATGGCTACACCTTC.

This clonotype appeared a few times. The rearrangement joins TRBV6-1 to TRBJ1-6; D is ambiguous. From germline, CDR1 is MNHNS and CDR2 SASEGT. This CDR3 has 12 amino acids. V lost 2 bases and J 8 bases, leaving 4 bases between the germline ends. DNA of the CDR3: TGTGCCAGCAGTGAATCGGATTCACCCCTCCACTTT. Protein: CASSESDSPLHF.

The chain carries TRBV4-1 and TRBJ2-1; 11 bases agree with TRBD2. The length of the CDR3 is 15 residues. Germline V gene data show CDR1 as MGHRA and CDR2 as YSYEKL. V shed 4 bases and J 7 bases; nucleotides not matched to a gene: 6. The CDR3: CASSPTSGILNEQFF. CDR3 sequence (DNA): TGCGCCAGCAGCCCGACTAGCGGGATTCTAAATGAGCAGTTCTTC.

The chain couples TRBV4-1 to TRBJ2-2; D may be TRBD2 (6 bases). Trimming took 0 bases from V and 6 from J, leaving 20 bases between them. The CDR3 spans 18 residues. Germline CDR1 is MGHRA and CDR2 is YSYEKL. The chain's CDR3 is CASSQDGGAGLASGELFF. In DNA form, the CDR3 reads TGCGCCAGCAGCCAAGATGGAGGGGCGGGGTTAGCATCCGGGGAGCTGTTTTTT.

This clonotype was counted only a few times. V usage is TRBV12-3 or TRBV12-4 and J usage is TRBJ1-6; no reliable D call. This CDR3 has 13 amino acids. Deletions cut 5 bases from V and 11 bases from J, with 13 bases between. CDR3 residues: CASSPALAAPLHF. The CDR3 DNA sequence: TGTGCCAGCAGTCCCGCCCTGGCAGCACCCCTCCACTTT.

This clonotype has more than one count but fewer than ten. This chain joins TRBV20-1 and TRBJ2-3; 7 positions agree with TRBD2. This CDR3 is built from 14 residues. The ends lost 8 bases at V and 6 bases at J; junction bases unmatched: 14. Germline loops: CDR1 DFQATT, CDR2 SNEGSKA (reference sequence). CDR3 nucleotide sequence: TGCAGTCCGAACCCGGTCGGGAGGAAGGATACGCAGTATTTT. This codes for CSPNPVGRKDTQYF.

This clonotype showed up just a few times. This chain links TRBV25-1 with TRBJ2-6; D is unresolved. Per germline, CDR1 MGHDK and CDR2 SYGVNS. The germline V and J ends were trimmed by 7 bases and 2 bases, with 6 bases remaining between them. The CDR3 runs 13 residues. The CDR3 protein is CASMEPGANVLTF. Written as DNA, the CDR3 is TGTGCCAGCATGGAGCCTGGGGCCAACGTCCTGACTTTC.

This clonotype showed up many times. The rearrangement uses TRBV7-2 and TRBJ1-5; TRBD1 agrees at 7 bases. The V gene end was trimmed by 3 bases and the J gene end by 6 bases; junction bases not matched to a gene: 8. Germline CDR1 reads SGHTA; CDR2 reads FQGNSA. This CDR3 comprises 15 residues. Here the CDR3 DNA reads TGTGCCAGCAGCTTGCCTACAGGGGACGGTCAGCCCCAGCATTTT. Encoded protein: CASSLPTGDGQPQHF.

This rearrangement joins TRBV20-1 to TRBJ2-3; D gene ambiguous. Germline V gene data show CDR1 as DFQATT and CDR2 as SNEGSKA (reference sequence). The length of the CDR3 is 15 residues. Trimming left V 0 bases short and J 4 bases short, with 14 bases between. The CDR3: CSARDDGSASDTQYF. Here the CDR3 DNA reads TGCAGTGCTAGAGATGACGGTTCGGCTTCAGATACGCAGTATTTT.

The rearrangement joins TRBV12-3 or TRBV12-4 to TRBJ1-6; no clear D gene. V was shortened by 3 bases and J by 7 bases, with 7 bases between the two germline ends. This CDR3 has 13 amino acids. The CDR3 sequence is CASSFGQNSPLHF. CDR3 sequence (DNA): TGTGCCAGCAGTTTCGGCCAAAATTCACCCCTCCACTTT.

The V gene is TRBV2, the J gene TRBJ2-1; weak D call: TRBD1 (6 bases). In germline, CDR1 is SNHLY, CDR2 FYNNEI. V was shortened by 7 bases and J by 10 bases, with 17 bases between the two germline ends. The CDR3 runs to 13 residues. CDR3: CASNGQGRLEQFF. The CDR3 DNA reads as TGTGCCAGCAATGGGCAGGGGAGACTGGAGCAGTTCTTC.

This clonotype was found a few times. J is TRBJ2-2 and V is TRBV6-5; TRBD2 agrees at 11 bases. Germline V lookup: CDR1 MNHEY, CDR2 SVGAGI. Losses at the gene ends were 6 bases for V and 4 bases for J; bases not matched to a gene: 13. The CDR3 is 18 amino acids. The CDR3: CASSFFATSGGGTGELFF. CDR3 DNA sequence: TGTGCCAGCAGCTTCTTCGCTACTAGCGGGGGTGGCACCGGGGAGCTGTTTTTT.

This clonotype has a count of ten or more. The DNA for the CDR3 is TGTGCCAGCAGCCCGAGGGGATCAACTACAGATACGCAGTATTTT. Protein product: CASSPRGSTTDTQYF. The chain recombines TRBV7-9 with TRBJ2-3; either TRBD1 or TRBD2 may supply D (5 bases each). CDR3 size: 15 residues. CDR1 is SEHNR and CDR2 is FQNEAQ in the germline V gene (reference sequence). The V and J ends lost 5 bases and 3 bases respectively, with 15 bases between them.

The sample holds many counts of this clonotype. The chain carries TRBV7-6 and TRBJ2-3; perhaps D is TRBD1 or TRBD2 (5 bases each). Trimming pared 5 bases from V and 2 bases from J, leaving 17 bases between. The CDR3 runs 16 residues. CDR1 and CDR2 from the germline V gene are SGHVS and FNYEAQ. The CDR3 here is CASSPGDRVYTDTQYF. The CDR3 bases are TGTGCCAGCAGCCCTGGGGACCGAGTCTACACAGATACGCAGTATTTT.

This clonotype has a handful of counts. In nucleotides, the CDR3 is TGCGCCAGCAGCCGAGGCGGGTTTGGCTCCTACGAGCAGTACTTC. This codes for CASSRGGFGSYEQYF. V gene TRBV4-1 combines with J gene TRBJ2-7; the D gene is possibly TRBD2 (5 bases). V lost 4 bases and J lost 0, with 13 bases in between. This CDR3 spans 15 amino acids. CDR1 and CDR2 from the germline V gene are MGHRA and YSYEKL.